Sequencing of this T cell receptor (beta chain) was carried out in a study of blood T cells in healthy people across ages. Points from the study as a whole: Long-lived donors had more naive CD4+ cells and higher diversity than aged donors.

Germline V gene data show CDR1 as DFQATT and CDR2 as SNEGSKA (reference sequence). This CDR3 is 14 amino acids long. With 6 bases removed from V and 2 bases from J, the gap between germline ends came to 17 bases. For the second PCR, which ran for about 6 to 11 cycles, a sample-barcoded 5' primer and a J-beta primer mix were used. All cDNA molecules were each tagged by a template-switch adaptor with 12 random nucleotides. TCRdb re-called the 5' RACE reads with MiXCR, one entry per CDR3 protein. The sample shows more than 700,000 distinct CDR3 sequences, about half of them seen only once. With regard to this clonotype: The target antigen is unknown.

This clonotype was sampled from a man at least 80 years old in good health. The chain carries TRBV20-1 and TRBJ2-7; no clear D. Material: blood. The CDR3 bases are TGCAGTGCCCTGAGGTCCGGACCCACCTACGAGCAGTACTTC. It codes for CSALRSGPTYEQYF.